Detailed here is one T cell receptor beta chain. The antigen is unknown. The data were obtained in a study of cytomegalovirus exposure and HLA in healthy donors. General study results and limits: Sequencing likely generated an artifact that appeared as a cluster of highly shared sequence variants. The later analysis indicated that the majority of CMV-associated TCR beta chains appeared HLA-restricted.

The V gene lost 5 bases and the J gene lost 9 bases, with 13 bases spanning the gap. This CDR3 region has 12 residues. Per germline, CDR1 LGHNT and CDR2 FRNRAP. Each donor was healthy, and each was a bone marrow donor. Nominal health characterized the donors when sampled, though unrecorded immune exposures were likely. PCR primers comprised 60 Vbeta and 13 Jbeta primers. Only in-frame clones appear in the TCRdb table, and some are missing; sequencing was by immunoSEQ multiplex PCR. The sample comprises 100,000 to 150,000 clones, around 86% of which are singletons, and about 0.75% rests with the top ten.

The receptor was isolated from a man younger than 30 in good health and CMV-seronegative. Input material: PBMCs. The chain joins TRBV12-5 to TRBJ1-1; D is perhaps TRBD1 (5 bases). The CDR3 coding sequence is TGTGCTAGTGGTGCGGGGGACGGCAAAGCTTTCTTT. Protein product: CASGAGDGKAFF.